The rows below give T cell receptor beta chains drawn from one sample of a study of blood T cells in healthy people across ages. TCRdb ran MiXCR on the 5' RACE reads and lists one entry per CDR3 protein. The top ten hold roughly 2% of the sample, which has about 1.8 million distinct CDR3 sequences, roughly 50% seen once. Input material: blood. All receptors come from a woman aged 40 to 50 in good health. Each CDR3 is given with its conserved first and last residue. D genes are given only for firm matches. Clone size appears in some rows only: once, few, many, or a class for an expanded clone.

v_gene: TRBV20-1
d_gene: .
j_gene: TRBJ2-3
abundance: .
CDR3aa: CSASGQSLQYF
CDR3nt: TGCAGTGCTTCGGGACAATCCTTGCAGTATTTT

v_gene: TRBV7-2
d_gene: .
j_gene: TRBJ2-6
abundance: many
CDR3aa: CASRGGNSGANVLTF
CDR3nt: TGTGCCAGCAGAGGTGGAAACTCTGGGGCCAACGTCCTGACTTTC

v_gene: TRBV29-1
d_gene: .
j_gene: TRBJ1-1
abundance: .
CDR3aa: CSVGKTGTANTEAFF
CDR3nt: TGCAGCGTTGGTAAAACAGGGACCGCGAACACTGAAGCTTTCTTT

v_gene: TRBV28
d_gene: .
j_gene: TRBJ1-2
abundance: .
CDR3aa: CASSDGRGRDYGYTF
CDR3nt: TGTGCCAGCAGCGATGGTCGGGGGCGAGATTATGGCTACACCTTC

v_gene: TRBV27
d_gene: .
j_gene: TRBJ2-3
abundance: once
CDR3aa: CATMRATTDTQYF
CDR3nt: TGTGCCACTATGAGGGCTACCACAGATACGCAGTATTTT

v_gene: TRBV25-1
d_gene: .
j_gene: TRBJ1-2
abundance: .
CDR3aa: CASSDSPPGGPYSYGCTF
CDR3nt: TGTGCCAGCAGTGATTCCCCGCCGGGAGGACCATATAGTTATGGCTGCACCTTC

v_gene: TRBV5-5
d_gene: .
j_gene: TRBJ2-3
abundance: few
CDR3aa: CASNPQGHTQYF
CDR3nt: TGTGCCAGCAATCCGCAGGGCCATACGCAGTATTTT

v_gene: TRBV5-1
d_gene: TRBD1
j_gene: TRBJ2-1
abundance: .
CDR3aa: CASSLDGTGSNNEQFF
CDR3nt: TGCGCCAGCAGCTTGGATGGGACAGGGTCCAACAATGAGCAGTTCTTC

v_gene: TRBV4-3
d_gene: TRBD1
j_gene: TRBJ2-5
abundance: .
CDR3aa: CASSQDGGRGRLYQETQYF
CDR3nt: TGCGCCAGCAGCCAAGATGGAGGCAGGGGGCGTTTGTACCAAGAGACCCAGTACTTC

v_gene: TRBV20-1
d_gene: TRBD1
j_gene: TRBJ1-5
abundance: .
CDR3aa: CSARKNIGQGNQPQHF
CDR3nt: TGCAGTGCTAGGAAGAATATTGGACAGGGAAATCAGCCCCAGCATTTT

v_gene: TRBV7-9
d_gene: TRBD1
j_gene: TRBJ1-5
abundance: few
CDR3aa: CASSSDRGNQPQHF
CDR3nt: TGTGCCAGCAGTTCAGACAGGGGGAATCAGCCCCAGCATTTT

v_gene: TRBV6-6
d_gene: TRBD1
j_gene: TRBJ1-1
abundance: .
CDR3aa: CASSDRGYEAFF
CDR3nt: TGTGCCAGCAGCGACAGGGGATATGAAGCTTTCTTT

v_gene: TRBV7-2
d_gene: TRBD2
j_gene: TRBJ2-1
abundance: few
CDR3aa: CASSPSGGADNEQFF
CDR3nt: TGTGCCAGCAGCCCGAGCGGGGGGGCGGACAATGAGCAGTTCTTC

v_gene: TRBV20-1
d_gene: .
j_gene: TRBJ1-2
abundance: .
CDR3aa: CSVKDGGTGGYTF
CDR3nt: TGCAGTGTCAAGGACGGGGGAACTGGCGGCTACACCTTC

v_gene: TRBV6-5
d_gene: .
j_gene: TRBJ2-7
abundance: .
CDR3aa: CASSLEPVGENNEQYF
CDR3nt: TGTGCCAGCAGCCTGGAACCCGTCGGAGAAAACAATGAGCAGTACTTC

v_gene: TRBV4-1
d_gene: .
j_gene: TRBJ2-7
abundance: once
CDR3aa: CASSPTTLTVSYEQYF
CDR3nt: TGCGCCAGCAGCCCCACTACATTGACAGTCTCCTACGAGCAGTACTTC

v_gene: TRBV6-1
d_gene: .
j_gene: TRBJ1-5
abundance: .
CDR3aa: CASSENSDSFFNQPQHF
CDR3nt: TGTGCCAGCAGTGAAAATTCTGACAGTTTTTTCAATCAGCCCCAGCATTTT